What follows are 21 T cell receptor beta chains derived from one specimen sequenced in a study of T-cell memory formation after mild COVID-19 (TCRdb year 2021). To prepare the library, 5' RACE was applied. TCRdb records Illumina NovaSeq 6000 as the sequencer. The public reads were run again by TCRdb, first through fastp at Q25 and then through MiXCR, and only productive beta chains were kept. Records with the same CDR3 protein are collapsed into one entry carrying the most frequent genes and DNA. The sample table lists 300,000 to 400,000 distinct CDR3 sequences, under 25% of them with a count of one. The top ten clones comprise roughly an eighth of the sample. The sequenced material came from PBMCs or a T cell subset sorted from them (not recorded which). The source of these receptors is an adult woman who had mild COVID-19 (a few samples of this study predate the infection). The sample titles of this study are shuffled in the database, so cell type and time point are left out; the donor was told from shared clones.

The V call is TRBV7-9, the J call TRBJ2-2, with a possible D match to TRBD2 (7 bases). CDR3 length: 15 residues. The germline V and J ends were trimmed by 6 bases and 5 bases, with 16 bases remaining between them. Germline loops: CDR1 SEHNR, CDR2 FQNEAQ (reference sequence). CDR3 residues: CASRESGGRTGELFF. The CDR3 region has the DNA TGTGCCAGCAGGGAATCGGGGGGCCGTACCGGGGAGCTGTTTTTT.

This clonotype was seen a handful of times. The chain recombines TRBV27 with TRBJ2-7; 7 positions match TRBD1. After removal of 9 bases from V and 3 bases from J, the junction contained 20 bases not matched to a gene. From germline, CDR1 is MNHEY and CDR2 SMNVEV (reference sequence). This CDR3 is 17 amino acids long. The CDR3 DNA reads as TGTGCCAGGACCGGGACAGCCTCTAACGATTTATTCTACGAGCAGTACTTC. Protein sequence: CARTGTASNDLFYEQYF.

The V and J genes are TRBV7-3 and TRBJ2-2; TRBD2 matches at 8 bases. The germline gives CDR1 SGHTA, CDR2 FQGTGA. This CDR3 contains 16 residues. Trimming cost V 4 bases and J 0 bases; bases outside gene matches: 4. CDR3 sequence (DNA): TGTGCCAGCAGCTCGTACGGGGGGGCGAACACCGGGGAGCTGTTTTTT. Amino acid sequence: CASSSYGGANTGELFF.

The V gene is TRBV9, the J gene TRBJ1-2; 9 bases align to TRBD1. Germline V lookup: CDR1 SGDLS, CDR2 YYNGEE. This CDR3 has 16 residues. V gave up 2 bases and J gave up 1 base; unmatched junction bases: 6. In nucleotides, the CDR3 is TGTGCCAGCAGCGTGACAGGGGGAAGGGGTAACTATGGCTACACCTTC. Its protein is CASSVTGGRGNYGYTF.

V usage is TRBV18 and J usage is TRBJ2-7; perhaps D is TRBD1 or TRBD2 (5 bases each). This CDR3 has 14 amino acids. Trimming stripped 3 bases from V and 3 bases from J, with 12 bases between. The germline V gene has CDR1 KGHSH and CDR2 LQKENI. DNA for the CDR3: TGTGCCAGCTCACCCGTGCAGGGAGACTACGAGCAGTACTTC. Amino acid sequence: CASSPVQGDYEQYF. Filled out from reference TRBV18 and TRBJ2-7, the complete variable domain reads NAGVMQNPRHLVRRRGQEARLRCSPMKGHSHVYWYRQLPEEGLKFMVYLQKENIIDESGMPKERFSAEFPKEGPSILRIQQVVRGDSAAYFCASSPVQGDYEQYFGPGTRLTVT.

This clonotype turned up a few times. The chain joins TRBV24-1 to TRBJ2-1; 8 bases line up with TRBD2. CDR3 length: 17 amino acids. Per germline, CDR1 KGHDR and CDR2 SFDVKD. Trimming at V came to 3 bases and at J to 8 bases, leaving 14 bases not matched to a gene. CDR3 nucleotides: TGTGCCACCAGTGATCCGACGACTAGCGAGAAATACGATGAGCAGTTCTTC. Amino acid sequence: CATSDPTTSEKYDEQFF.

This chain uses TRBV20-1 with TRBJ2-3, with D possibly matching TRBD1 (5 bases). The CDR3 is 14 amino acids. Germline V gene data show CDR1 as DFQATT and CDR2 as SNEGSKA (reference sequence). DNA of the CDR3: TGCAGAGTCTATTCAGGGTCTAGCACAGATACGCAGTATTTT. This encodes CRVYSGSSTDTQYF.

J is TRBJ2-3 and V is TRBV7-9; D call uncertain. CDR1 and CDR2 (germline): SEHNR, FQNEAQ (reference sequence). Deletions cut 2 bases from V and 2 bases from J, with 8 bases between. The CDR3 spans 14 residues. The CDR3 here is CASSLFSVTDTQYF. Here the CDR3 DNA reads TGTGCCAGCAGCTTATTCAGCGTCACAGATACGCAGTATTTT.

In its sample, this clonotype was seen a few times. The V and J genes are TRBV7-8 and TRBJ2-7, with D maybe TRBD1 (5 bases). V lost 5 bases and J 3 bases, leaving 14 bases between the germline ends. CDR1 and CDR2 (germline): SGHVS, FQNEAQ. The CDR3 loop spans 14 amino acids. The CDR3 protein is CASSNPTEIYEQYF. The CDR3 coding sequence is TGTGCCAGCAGCAACCCGACAGAAATCTACGAGCAGTACTTC.

The table lists this clonotype with a few counts. The chain has TRBV7-8 and TRBJ2-1; D gene ambiguous. V lost 1 base and J lost 10, with 14 bases in between. The V gene's germline CDR1 is SGHVS and CDR2 FQNEAQ. This CDR3 has 14 amino acids. This CDR3 is CASSLDLVTNEQFF. Here the CDR3 DNA reads TGTGCCAGCAGCTTAGATTTAGTAACAAACGAGCAGTTCTTC. The variable domain in full, completed from reference TRBV7-8 and TRBJ2-1, reads GAGVSQSPRYKVAKRGQDVALRCDPISGHVSLFWYQQALGQGPEFLTYFQNEAQLDKSGLPSDRFFAERPEGSVSTLKIQRTQQEDSAVYLCASSLDLVTNEQFFGPGTRLTVL.

The V and J genes are TRBV5-6 and TRBJ2-5; TRBD2 aligns across 8 bases. In germline, CDR1 is SGHDT, CDR2 YYEEEE. V lost 9 bases to trimming and J lost 6 bases; unmatched junction nucleotides: 16. The CDR3 is 15 amino acids. CDR3: CATKAAGGLRQTQYF. In DNA, the CDR3 is TGTGCCACTAAAGCGGCGGGGGGCCTTAGACAGACCCAGTACTTC.

In nucleotides, the CDR3 is TGCAGTGCCACTCCGGGACTAGCGGTAGAGCAGTTCTTC. Protein: CSATPGLAVEQFF. The gene calls are TRBV20-1 and TRBJ2-1, with 11 bases matching TRBD2. CDR1 and CDR2 (germline): DFQATT, SNEGSKA (reference sequence). V was clipped by 6 bases and J by 10 bases; unmatched bases: 8. The CDR3 runs 13 residues.

This clonotype was counted only a few times. The CDR3 sequence is CSVEDQGFGTYEQYF. The DNA of the CDR3 is TGCAGCGTTGAAGACCAGGGTTTCGGGACCTACGAGCAGTACTTC. The gene calls are TRBV29-1 and TRBJ2-7; either TRBD1 or TRBD2 may fit D (5 bases each). Germline V lookup: CDR1 SQVTM, CDR2 ANQGSEA. Trimming removed 0 bases from V and 2 bases from J, with 14 bases in between. The CDR3 runs to 15 residues.

This clonotype was seen a few times. CDR3 residues: CAISEGVGETQYF. In DNA form, the CDR3 reads TGTGCCATCAGTGAGGGGGTCGGGGAGACCCAGTACTTC. The chain employs TRBV10-3 and TRBJ2-5; no firm D call. CDR3 length: 13 residues. The germline V and J ends were trimmed by 2 bases and 5 bases, with 9 bases remaining between them. CDR1 ENHRY and CDR2 SYGVKD come from the germline V gene.

This clonotype showed up just a few times. V gene TRBV5-1 combines with J gene TRBJ2-2; 10 positions agree with TRBD1. Trimming took 2 bases from V and 2 from J; bases not matched to a gene: 6. The germline V gene encodes CDR1 SGHRS and CDR2 YFSETQ. CDR3 length equals 17 residues. The CDR3 here is CASSFRATGGNTGELFF. CDR3 in DNA: TGCGCCAGCAGCTTCCGGGCGACAGGGGGCAACACCGGGGAGCTGTTTTTT.

The genes are TRBV19 and TRBJ1-2, with no clear D. The CDR3 runs to 10 residues. V lost 8 bases and J 13 bases, leaving 14 bases between the germline ends. CDR1 and CDR2 from the germline V gene are LNHDA and SQIVND (reference sequence). The CDR3 coding sequence is TGTGCCAGTGGGCAGGCTTTCTCCACCTTC. This encodes CASGQAFSTF.

This clonotype was found many times. The rearrangement links TRBV5-1 to TRBJ2-2; D remains ambiguous. The CDR3 totals 15 residues. CDR1 and CDR2 (germline): SGHRS, YFSETQ. The V and J ends lost 0 bases and 1 base respectively, with 7 bases between them. The DNA for the CDR3 is TGCGCCAGCAGCTTGGTGGCCAAGAACACCGGGGAGCTGTTTTTT. Translated, it gives CASSLVAKNTGELFF.

This clonotype was observed a few times. The chain recombines TRBV9 with TRBJ2-7, with 8 bases matching TRBD2. The CDR3 spans 15 residues. CDR1 is SGDLS, CDR2 YYNGEE, per germline. Trimming cost V 0 bases and J 1 base; bases outside gene matches: 3. For the CDR3, the DNA is TGTGCCAGCAGCGTAGGAAGCGGGAGTTCCTACGAGCAGTACTTC. Encoded protein: CASSVGSGSSYEQYF. The variable domain in full, with the rest retrieved from reference TRBV9 and TRBJ2-7, is DSGVTQTPKHLITATGQRVTLRCSPRSGDLSVYWYQQSLDQGLQFLIQYYNGEERAKGNILERFSAQQFPDLHSELNLSSLELGDSALYFCASSVGSGSSYEQYFGPGTRLTVT.

The chain is built from TRBV5-4 and TRBJ2-5; 10 nucleotides match TRBD1. V lost 0 bases and J lost 2; bases outside the gene matches: 7. From germline, CDR1 is SGHNT and CDR2 YYREEE (reference sequence). The CDR3 sequence is 17 residues long. The CDR3 nucleotides are TGTGCCAGCAGCTTGGCCATGGGACAGGGGCGTCAAGAGACCCAGTACTTC. Protein sequence: CASSLAMGQGRQETQYF. The full variable domain, with the rest looked up from reference TRBV5-4 and TRBJ2-5, is ETGVTQSPTHLIKTRGQQVTLRCSSQSGHNTVSWYQQALGQGPQFIFQYYREEENGRGNFPPRFSGLQFPNYSSELNVNALELDDSALYLCASSLAMGQGRQETQYFGPGTRLLVL.

V usage is TRBV11-2 and J usage is TRBJ2-2; D is unclear. This CDR3 is built from 14 residues. Trimming shortened V by 3 bases and J by 4 bases, and 9 bases separated the two germline ends. CDR1 is SGHAT, CDR2 FQNNGV, per germline. CDR3 amino acids: CASSFRTGTGELFF. CDR3 coding DNA: TGTGCCAGCAGCTTCAGAACGGGCACCGGGGAGCTGTTTTTT.

The sample holds a few counts of this clonotype. The V gene is TRBV20-1, the J gene TRBJ1-2; D gene ambiguous. CDR1 is DFQATT and CDR2 is SNEGSKA in the germline V gene (reference sequence). Between the trimmed V and J ends, which lost 1 base and 8 bases, there was a span of 11 bases. The CDR3 consists of 12 residues. CDR3 region: CSARGLGWGYTF. CDR3 coding DNA: TGCAGTGCTAGAGGGTTAGGCTGGGGCTACACCTTC.